This passage covers 3 T cell receptor beta chains from one sample sequenced in a study of control samples from healthy donors and cancer patients. The protocol was immunoSEQ multiplex PCR, while the TCRdb copy is restricted to in-frame clones and leaves out a portion. The data hold 130,000 or so clones, with roughly 90% observed a single time. The sequenced material came from blood. Receptor source: a woman between 45 and 60 years old in good health.

This clone has a single count. V and J are TRBV21-1 and TRBJ1-1; TRBD1 is taken as the D call from the table, unchecked against the DNA. TRBV21-1 is an annotated pseudogene. The CDR3 sequence is 15 residues long. The CDR3 DNA is TGTGCCAGCAGCAGTCGACAGGGGGCTTTGTTAGCAGCTTTCTTT. Amino acids: CASSSRQGALLAAFF.

The J gene is TRBJ2-6, the V gene TRBV30; D gene uncertain. V lost 3 bases to trimming and J lost 2 bases, with 5 bases between them. Germline V gene lookup returns CDR1 GTSNPN and CDR2 SVGIG (reference sequence). This CDR3 is 13 amino acids long. The CDR3 DNA is TGTGCCTGGAGGACACCTGGGGCCAACGTCCTGACTTTC. Translating it yields CAWRTPGANVLTF.

V and J are TRBV4-1 and TRBJ2-7; TRBD2 aligns across 7 bases. CDR3 length equals 15 residues. The germline gives CDR1 MGHRA, CDR2 YSYEKL. V shed 5 bases and J 1 base; nucleotides not matched to a gene: 8. The DNA for the CDR3 is TGCGCCAGCAGCTCACCGGGGGGTTCTTCCTACGAGCAGTACTTC. It is translated as CASSSPGGSSYEQYF.